This TCR beta chain originates from a study of blood T cell repertoires in COVID-19. As for the study in general: Researchers got acute and convalescent COVID-19 samples from the United States, Italy and Spain. T cells, B-cell-depleted T cells, or PBMCs supplied cDNA or gDNA.

V shed 6 bases and J shed 7 bases, with 12 bases lying between them. CDR3 length equals 12 residues. Germline CDR1 GTSNPN, CDR2 SVGIG (reference sequence). Source study methods: Reference gene primer amplification gave estimated nucleated cell counts. The method was immunoSEQ multiplex PCR; TCRdb's version includes in-frame clones alone and lacks a portion of them. V, J and clone size derive from that table, while D and trimming were established from the DNA sequence. The sample has some 260,000 clones; around four fifths are singletons. This chain connects TRBV30 to TRBJ1-4, with D maybe TRBD1 (5 bases). Sequencing input: peripheral blood. The sequence derives from a woman aged 40 to 50 with active or convalescent COVID-19. The CDR3 region has the DNA TGTGCCTGTCCCGGGACTGCTGAAAAACTGTTTTTT. Protein sequence: CACPGTAEKLFF.